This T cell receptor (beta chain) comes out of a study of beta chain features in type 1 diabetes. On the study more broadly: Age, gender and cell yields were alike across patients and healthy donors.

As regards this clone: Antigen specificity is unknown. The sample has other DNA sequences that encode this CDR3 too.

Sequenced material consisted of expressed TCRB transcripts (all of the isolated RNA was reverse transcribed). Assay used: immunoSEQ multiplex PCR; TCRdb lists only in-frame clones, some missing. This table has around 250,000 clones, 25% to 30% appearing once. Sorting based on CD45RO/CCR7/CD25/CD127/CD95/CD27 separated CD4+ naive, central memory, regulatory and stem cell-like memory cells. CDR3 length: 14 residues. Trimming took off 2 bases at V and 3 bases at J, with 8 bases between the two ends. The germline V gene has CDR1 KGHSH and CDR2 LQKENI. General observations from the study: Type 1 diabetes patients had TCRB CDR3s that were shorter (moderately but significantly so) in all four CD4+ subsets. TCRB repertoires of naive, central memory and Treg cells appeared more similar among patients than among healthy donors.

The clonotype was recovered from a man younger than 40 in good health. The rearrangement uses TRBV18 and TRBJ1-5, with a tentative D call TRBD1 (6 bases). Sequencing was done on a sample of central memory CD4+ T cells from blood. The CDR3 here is CASSPYRDNQPQHF. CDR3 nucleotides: TGTGCCAGCTCACCATACAGGGACAATCAGCCCCAGCATTTT.